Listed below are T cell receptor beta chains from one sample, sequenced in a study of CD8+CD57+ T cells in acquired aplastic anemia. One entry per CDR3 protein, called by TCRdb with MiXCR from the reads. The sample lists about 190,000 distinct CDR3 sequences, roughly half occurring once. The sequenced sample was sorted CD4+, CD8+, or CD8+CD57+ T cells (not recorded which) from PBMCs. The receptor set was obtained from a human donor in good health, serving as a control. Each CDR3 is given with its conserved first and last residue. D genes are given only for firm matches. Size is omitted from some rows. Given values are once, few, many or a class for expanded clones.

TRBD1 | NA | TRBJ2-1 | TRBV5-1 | TGCGCCAGCAGCTTTCCCAAACCGACAGGGGGCCCCCTTTACAATGAGCAGTTCTTC | CASSFPKPTGGPLYNEQFF
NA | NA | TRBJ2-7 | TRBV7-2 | TGTGCCAGCAGCTTAGCGGCAGGGTGGTACGAGCAGTACTTC | CASSLAAGWYEQYF
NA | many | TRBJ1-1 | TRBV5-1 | TGCGCCAGCAGCTCAATGACATGGATGAACACTGAAGCTTTCTTT | CASSSMTWMNTEAFF
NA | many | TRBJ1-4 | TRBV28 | TGTGCCAGCAGTTTTCGCACAGCAGGAGGGGAAAAACTGTTTTTT | CASSFRTAGGEKLFF
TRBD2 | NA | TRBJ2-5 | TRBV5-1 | TGCGCCAGCAGCTCCGTGGTAGCGGGGGCAAAAGAGACCCAGTACTTC | CASSSVVAGAKETQYF
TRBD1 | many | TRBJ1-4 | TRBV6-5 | TGTGCCAGCAGAGGACAGGGCTTTCCGTACGAAAAACTGTTTTTT | CASRGQGFPYEKLFF
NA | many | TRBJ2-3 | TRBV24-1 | TGTGCCACCAGTGATTTCGGGACTTTTAGCACAGATACGCAGTATTTT | CATSDFGTFSTDTQYF
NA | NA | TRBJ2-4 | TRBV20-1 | TGCAGTGCTAGAGACCCGCTGACGGTGAGGCTAGCCAAAAACATTCAGTACTTC | CSARDPLTVRLAKNIQYF
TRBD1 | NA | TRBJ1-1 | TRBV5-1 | TGCGCCAGCAGCTTGGAAGGGGGCAGAGGTGGCACGAACACTGAAGCTTTCTTT | CASSLEGGRGGTNTEAFF
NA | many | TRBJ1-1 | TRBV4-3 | TGCGCCAGCAGCCAAGCGACGTACCTACGACAAGACACTGAAGCTTTCTTT | CASSQATYLRQDTEAFF
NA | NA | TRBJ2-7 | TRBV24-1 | TGTGCCACCAGTCCGAGGGGGACTGTCGACGAGCAGTACTTC | CATSPRGTVDEQYF
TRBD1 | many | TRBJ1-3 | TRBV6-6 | TGTGCCAGCAGTTACGGGGGGACAGCAATCTCTGGAAACACCATATATTTT | CASSYGGTAISGNTIYF
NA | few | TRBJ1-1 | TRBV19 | TGTGCCAGTAGTATCGGAGGGTTCCGCACTGAAGCTTTCTTT | CASSIGGFRTEAFF
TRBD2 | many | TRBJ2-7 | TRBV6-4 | TGTGCCAGCAGTGACTCCTTAGCGGGGAGACTCTACGAGCAGTACTTC | CASSDSLAGRLYEQYF
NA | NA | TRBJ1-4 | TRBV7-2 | TGTGCCACCCCCGGGGGGCCGGCAACTAATGAAAAACTGTTTTTT | CATPGGPATNEKLFF
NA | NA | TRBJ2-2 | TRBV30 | TGTGCCTGGAGAAGACAGACCGGGGAGCTGTTTTTT | CAWRRQTGELFF
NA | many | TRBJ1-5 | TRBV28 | TGTGCCAGCAGTTTGAGCGGTTATAGCAATCAGCCCCAGCATTTT | CASSLSGYSNQPQHF
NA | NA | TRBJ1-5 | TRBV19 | TGTGCCAGCTCCGATCGCCAGCCCCAGCATTTT | CASSDRQPQHF
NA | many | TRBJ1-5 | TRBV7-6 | TGTGCCAGCAGCCCCTTGGGCAGGGGAAATCAGCCCCAGCATTTT | CASSPLGRGNQPQHF
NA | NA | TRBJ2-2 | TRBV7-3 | TGTGCCAGCAGCGCTGCGGGGGAGCTGTTTTTT | CASSAAGELFF
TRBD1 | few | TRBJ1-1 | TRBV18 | TGTGCCAGCTCACCTTCCCCGGGACAGAGTACTGAAGCTTTCTTT | CASSPSPGQSTEAFF
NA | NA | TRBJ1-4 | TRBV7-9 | TGTGCCAGCAGCCAGCCCAGGGGAGGTAATGAAAAACTGTTTTTT | CASSQPRGGNEKLFF
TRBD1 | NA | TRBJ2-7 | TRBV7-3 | TGTGCCAGCAGCGTAGGGACAGGGGGATCACCTTACGAGCAGTACTTC | CASSVGTGGSPYEQYF
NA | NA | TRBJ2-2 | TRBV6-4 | TGTGCCAGCAGTGACTCGGACACGAACACCGGGGAGCTGTTTTTT | CASSDSDTNTGELFF
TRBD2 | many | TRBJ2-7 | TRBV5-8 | TGTGCCAGCACCTTCCGCGGGGGAGACTACGAGCAGTACTTC | CASTFRGGDYEQYF
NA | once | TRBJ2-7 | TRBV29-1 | TGCAGCGTCGCGAACGAGGGCTACGAGCAGTACTTC | CSVANEGYEQYF
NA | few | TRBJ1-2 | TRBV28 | TGTGCCAGCAGTTCCACCGGGGGACAATACCAACCTTATGGCTACACCTTC | CASSSTGGQYQPYGYTF
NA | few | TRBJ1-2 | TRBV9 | TGTGCCAGCAGCGTAGCCTCCGCCCGGGCAGGCGGATATGGCTACACCTTC | CASSVASARAGGYGYTF
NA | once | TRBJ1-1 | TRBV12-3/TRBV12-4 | TGTGCCAGCAGTTATGGGCTCCCGAACACTGAAGCTTTCTTT | CASSYGLPNTEAFF
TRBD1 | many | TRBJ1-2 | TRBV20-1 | TGCAGTGCTAGGCCACAGGGGGGGGATGGCTACACCTTC | CSARPQGGDGYTF
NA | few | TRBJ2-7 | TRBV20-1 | TGCAGTGCTGGAGCGGCCGGGCCCTCCTACGAGCAGTACTTC | CSAGAAGPSYEQYF
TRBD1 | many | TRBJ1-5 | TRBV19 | TGTGCCAGTAGCCCGGACAGGGAATATCAGCCCCAGCATTTT | CASSPDREYQPQHF
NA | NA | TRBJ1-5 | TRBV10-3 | TGTGCCATGCGTGGGGGGGGTTTACCCAATCAGCCCCAGCATTTT | CAMRGGGLPNQPQHF
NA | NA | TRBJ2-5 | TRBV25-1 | TGTGCCAGCAGTGAATTTGAGCTTCAAGAGACCCAGTACTTC | CASSEFELQETQYF
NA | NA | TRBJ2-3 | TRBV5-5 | TGTGCCAGCAGCTTCACGCTAGGGGAGGGGGGAAATACGCAGTATTTT | CASSFTLGEGGNTQYF
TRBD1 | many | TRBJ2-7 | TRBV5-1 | TGCGCCAGCAGTGAAGGGACAGGGGAGATAAAGCAGTACTTC | CASSEGTGEIKQYF
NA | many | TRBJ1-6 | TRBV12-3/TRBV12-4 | TGTGCCAGCAGTTTAGTTATTCTTAATTCACCCCTCCACTTT | CASSLVILNSPLHF
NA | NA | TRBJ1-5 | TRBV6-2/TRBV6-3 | TGTGTCAGCAGTTACTTACAGGCGAGCAAACAGCCCCAGCATTTT | CVSSYLQASKQPQHF
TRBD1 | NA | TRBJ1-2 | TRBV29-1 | TGCAGTGTCGACTCGGTAAACAGGGGCCGGGCCACTAACTATGGCTACACCTTC | CSVDSVNRGRATNYGYTF
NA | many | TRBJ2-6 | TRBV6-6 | TGTGCCAGCAGTGGTACAGGGAACTCTGGGGCCAACGTCCTGACTTTC | CASSGTGNSGANVLTF
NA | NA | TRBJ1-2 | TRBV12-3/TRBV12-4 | TGTGCCAGCAGTTTCCTGGATGGCTACACCTTC | CASSFLDGYTF
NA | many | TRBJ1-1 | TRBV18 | TGTGCCAGCTCAGGAATAGGACAGCTTGAAGCTTTCTTT | CASSGIGQLEAFF
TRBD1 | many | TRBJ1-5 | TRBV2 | TGTGCCAGCAGAGAGACAGGGGGCAATCAGCCCCAGCATTTT | CASRETGGNQPQHF
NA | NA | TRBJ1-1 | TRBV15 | TGTGCCACCAGCAGAGGGGGCAATGAAGCTTTCTTT | CATSRGGNEAFF
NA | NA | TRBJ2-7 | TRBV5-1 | TGTGCCAGCAGCTTCCTCGGCAGTGACCACGAGCAGTACTTC | CASSFLGSDHEQYF
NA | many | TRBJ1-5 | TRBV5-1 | TGCGCCAGCAGCAATGGGGACGGACAGCCCCAGCATTTT | CASSNGDGQPQHF
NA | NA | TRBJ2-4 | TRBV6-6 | TGTGCCAGCAGTTACGGCAGTGACATTCAGTACTTC | CASSYGSDIQYF
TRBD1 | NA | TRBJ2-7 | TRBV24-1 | TGTGCCACCAGTGATCCCAACAGGGGCAACGAGCAGTACTTC | CATSDPNRGNEQYF
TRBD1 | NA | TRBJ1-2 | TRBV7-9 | TGTGCCAGCAGTTGGGACAGTTCGTTTGGCTACACCTTC | CASSWDSSFGYTF
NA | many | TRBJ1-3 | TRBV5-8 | TGTGCCAGCAGCTTGGGGGGGACCTGGAGCACCATATATTTT | CASSLGGTWSTIYF
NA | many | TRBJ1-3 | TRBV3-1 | TGTGCCAGTTCCCGTTTCTTGGCAGGAAACACCATATATTTT | CASSRFLAGNTIYF
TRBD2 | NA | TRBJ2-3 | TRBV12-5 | TGTGCCAGCAGGAGGACTAGCGGGTGGTCAGATACGCAGTATTTT | CASRRTSGWSDTQYF
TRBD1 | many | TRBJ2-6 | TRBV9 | TGTGCCAGCAGCAGACAGGGGGCCTACTCTGGGGCCAACGTCCTGACTTTC | CASSRQGAYSGANVLTF
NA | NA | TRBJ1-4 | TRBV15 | TGTGCCACCAGCAGCTTGGGGGGGTTTGAAAAACTGTTTTTT | CATSSLGGFEKLFF
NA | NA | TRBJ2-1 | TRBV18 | TGTGCCAGCTCCCCCGCAGGCGGGACAGTTAACAATGAGCAGTTCTTC | CASSPAGGTVNNEQFF